Listed here are 20 T cell receptor beta chains from one sample, sequenced in a study of PD-L1 blockade in urothelial cancer (dated by TCRdb to 2016 to 2017). Libraries came from the immunoSEQ multiplex PCR assay. Imported from immuneACCESS, the table was reduced by TCRdb to in-frame sequences with V and J called. These copies leave out some clones; in studies compared against another copy, an unresolved V gene accounts for under half, and the cause of the remainder is not known. Within this sample are 25,000 to 35,000 clones, with about 90% of them counted one time only. Under 4% of the sample belongs to the ten largest clones. The specimen comprised PBMCs, sampled around atezolizumab (anti-PD-L1) treatment. The receptors originated from a man aged 50-59 years with urothelial cancer.

The chain uses TRBV19 and TRBJ2-7, with 9 bases aligning to TRBD2. Germline V gene data show CDR1 as LNHDA and CDR2 as SQIVND (reference sequence). There are 16 residues in the CDR3. The V gene end was trimmed by 0 bases and the J gene end by 7 bases; junction bases not matched to a gene: 10. The CDR3: CASSIDLREGLREQYF. The CDR3 coding sequence is TGTGCCAGTAGTATAGATTTGCGGGAGGGCCTCCGTGAGCAGTACTTC. The variable domain in full, with the rest retrieved from reference TRBV19 and TRBJ2-7, is DGGITQSPKYLFRKEGQNVTLSCEQNLNHDAMYWYRQDPGQGLRLIYYSQIVNDFQKGDIAEGYSVSREKKESFPLTVTSAQKNPTAFYLCASSIDLREGLREQYFGPGTRLTVT.

V is TRBV6-6 and J is TRBJ1-3, with 8 positions matching TRBD1. Losses at the gene ends were 7 bases for V and 0 bases for J; bases not matched to a gene: 8. The V gene's germline CDR1 is MNHNY and CDR2 SVGAGI (reference sequence). The CDR3 consists of 16 residues. This CDR3 is CASTRGQANSGNTIYF. The CDR3 DNA is TGTGCCAGCACTAGGGGACAGGCGAACTCTGGAAACACCATATATTTT.

CDR3 region: CACIDSGRWYEQYF. CDR3 DNA: TGTGCCTGTATAGACAGCGGGAGATGGTACGAGCAGTACTTC. The chain links TRBV30 to TRBJ2-7; TRBD2 matches 8 bases. Trimming removed 6 bases from V and 4 bases from J; junction bases left unmatched: 11. CDR3 length: 14 residues. Germline CDR1 reads GTSNPN; CDR2 reads SVGIG (reference sequence).

The gene calls are TRBV6-1 and TRBJ1-4; 11 bases fit TRBD1. CDR3 length equals 15 residues. V was clipped by 6 bases and J by 2 bases; unmatched bases: 2. Germline CDR1 and CDR2: MNHNS and SASEGT. The CDR3 nucleotides read TGTGCCAGCAGCGGACAGGGGGCGACTAATGAAAAACTGTTTTTT. Translating gives CASSGQGATNEKLFF.

This clone was seen only once. V is TRBV18 and J is TRBJ1-2; D is possibly TRBD1 (5 bases). From germline, CDR1 is KGHSH and CDR2 LQKENI. Trimming stripped 0 bases from V and 4 bases from J, with 9 bases between. This CDR3 contains 14 residues. CDR3 DNA sequence: TGTGCCAGCTCACCACCGCAGGGAAGCTATGGCTACACCTTC. It translates to CASSPPQGSYGYTF.

This clone has only a few counts. J is TRBJ2-5 and V is TRBV7-8; possible D gene TRBD2, 6 bases. This CDR3 spans 13 amino acids. Germline V gene lookup returns CDR1 SGHVS and CDR2 FQNEAQ. Deletions cut 8 bases from V and 4 bases from J, with 14 bases between. CDR3 coding DNA: TGTGCCAGCTCGCGCGGGATAGGAGAGACCCAGTACTTC. This gives the protein CASSRGIGETQYF.

This clone occurred once. The gene calls are TRBV15 and TRBJ1-2; the D gene is possibly TRBD1 (6 bases). Germline values: CDR1 LNHNV, CDR2 YYDKDF (reference sequence). The CDR3 is 16 amino acids. V was cut by 3 bases and J by 0 bases, with 14 bases left in between. CDR3 in amino acids: CATSRITGQANYGYTF. For the CDR3, the DNA is TGTGCCACCAGCAGGATAACGGGACAAGCTAACTATGGCTACACCTTC. Supplemented by reference TRBV15 and TRBJ1-2, the full variable domain reads DAMVIQNPRYQVTQFGKPVTLSCSQTLNHNVMYWYQQKSSQAPKLLFHYYDKDFNNEADTPDNFQSRRPNTSFCFLDIRSPGLGDTAMYLCATSRITGQANYGYTFGSGTRLTVV.

The chain carries TRBV6-1 and TRBJ2-1; D perhaps matches TRBD2 (6 bases). Trimming removed 7 bases at V and 9 bases at J, with 16 bases between. The V gene's germline CDR1 is MNHNS and CDR2 SASEGT. CDR3 length equals 13 residues. The CDR3 reads CASTEGGAREQFF. Written as DNA, the CDR3 is TGTGCCAGCACCGAAGGAGGGGCGCGTGAGCAGTTCTTC.

This clone was counted a single time. CDR3 protein: CASSLNLGGLTYNEQFF. The CDR3 nucleotides read TGTGCCAGCAGCCTCAACTTAGGGGGATTGACCTACAATGAGCAGTTCTTC. This rearrangement joins TRBV7-8 to TRBJ2-1; D perhaps matches TRBD1 (6 bases). The CDR3 runs 17 residues. Trimming took 5 bases from V and 2 from J, leaving 19 bases between them. Germline V CDR1 and CDR2: SGHVS, FQNEAQ.

The chain couples TRBV14 to TRBJ1-3; tentatively, D is TRBD1 (5 bases). Germline V gene sequence: CDR1 SGHDN, CDR2 FVKESK. The CDR3 extends over 14 amino acids. V lost 9 bases, J lost 4 bases, and 16 bases lay in between. DNA of the CDR3: TGTGCCAGTCACAGGAGGGGTGCGGGAAACACCATATATTTT. This codes for CASHRRGAGNTIYF.

V is TRBV2 and J is TRBJ1-5; the D gene is possibly TRBD1 (6 bases). Per germline, CDR1 SNHLY and CDR2 FYNNEI. The CDR3 is made up of 13 amino acids. Trimming pared 6 bases from V and 4 bases from J, leaving 10 bases between. This chain's CDR3 is CASRGDNNQPQHF. The CDR3 coding sequence is TGTGCCAGCAGGGGGGACAATAATCAGCCCCAGCATTTT.

The CDR3 DNA sequence: TGCGCCAGCAGCCAAGTTACAGGCACGAACACCGGGGAGCTGTTTTTT. It encodes CASSQVTGTNTGELFF. The chain is built from TRBV4-3 and TRBJ2-2, with D maybe TRBD1 (5 bases). With 1 base removed from V and 0 bases from J, the gap between germline ends came to 9 bases. The CDR3 totals 16 residues. Germline assignment: CDR1 LGHNA and CDR2 YSLEER.

V is TRBV7-9 and J is TRBJ2-5; 7 bases match TRBD2. Germline V lookup: CDR1 SEHNR, CDR2 FQNEAQ (reference sequence). With V trimmed by 5 bases and J by 6 bases, 18 bases remained unmatched. The CDR3 runs 17 residues. CDR3 protein: CASSAPKGTNIQKTQYF. The CDR3 DNA follows: TGTGCCAGCAGCGCCCCTAAAGGGACTAACATTCAGAAGACCCAGTACTTC.

By share, this clone ranks as medium-sized. The chain combines TRBV19 with TRBJ2-5, with 11 bases that match TRBD2. Per germline, CDR1 LNHDA and CDR2 SQIVND (reference sequence). This CDR3 is built from 14 residues. V trimming: 4 bases; J trimming: 2 bases; junction bases outside the gene matches: 0. The CDR3 protein is CASSRTSGQETQYF. CDR3 bases: TGTGCCAGTAGTAGGACTAGCGGGCAAGAGACCCAGTACTTC.

This rearrangement joins TRBV6-1 to TRBJ2-1; 11 nucleotides line up with TRBD2. The germline CDR1 and CDR2 sequences are MNHNS and SASEGT. Trimming took 7 bases from V and 4 from J; bases not matched to a gene: 3. The CDR3 consists of 14 residues. CDR3 in DNA: TGTGCCAGCATCCGACTAGCGGGGTACAATGAGCAGTTCTTC. Residues: CASIRLAGYNEQFF.

V usage is TRBV9 and J usage is TRBJ2-1; 9 bases are shared with TRBD2. This CDR3 contains 17 residues. CDR1 is SGDLS, CDR2 YYNGEE, per germline. With 3 bases clipped from V and 3 bases from J, the junction kept 10 bases outside the gene matches. DNA for the CDR3: TGTGCCAGCAGCGGGCTAGCGGGGTTCCCCGGCTACAATGAGCAGTTCTTC. Residues: CASSGLAGFPGYNEQFF.

V is TRBV10-3 and J is TRBJ2-5; 11 positions match TRBD2. V lost 6 bases, J lost 7 bases, and 7 bases stayed unmatched. This CDR3 is 14 amino acids long. Germline-derived CDR1 and CDR2 are ENHRY and SYGVKD. The CDR3 spells CAISTTSGAGTQYF. DNA for the CDR3: TGTGCCATCAGCACGACTAGCGGGGCGGGGACCCAGTACTTC.

The V and J genes are TRBV7-6 and TRBJ2-2, with no clear D. CDR3 length: 13 amino acids. Per germline, CDR1 SGHVS and CDR2 FNYEAQ. V lost 3 bases and J 6 bases, leaving 8 bases between the germline ends. The CDR3 loop reads CASSFGGAGELFF. In DNA, the CDR3 is TGTGCCAGCAGCTTCGGCGGAGCCGGGGAGCTGTTTTTT.

The J gene is TRBJ2-3, the V gene TRBV4-3; 10 nucleotides align to TRBD2. With V trimmed by 0 bases and J by 3 bases, 9 bases remained unmatched. Looked up from germline, CDR1 is LGHNA and CDR2 is YSLEER. The CDR3 spans 18 residues. CDR3 bases: TGCGCCAGCAGCCAAGATCTTACTAGCGGGATGGTAACAGATACGCAGTATTTT. Residues: CASSQDLTSGMVTDTQYF.

This chain uses TRBV5-1 with TRBJ1-1; the match to TRBD1 covers 9 bases. Germline trimming cut 3 bases from V and 5 bases from J; bases unmatched to any gene: 11. Germline V lookup: CDR1 SGHRS, CDR2 YFSETQ. This CDR3 has 16 residues. CDR3: CASSWGPQGAGTEAFF. Here the CDR3 DNA reads TGCGCCAGCAGCTGGGGACCACAGGGGGCAGGGACTGAAGCTTTCTTT.